The source of this T cell receptor beta chain is a study of vaccination and CD4 T cells after COVID-19. Study context: The authors used overlapping spike peptides from SARS-CoV-2, HCoV-NL63, HCoV-OC43 and HCoV-229E to stimulate cells. As control conditions, cultures were given either a CEFX pool serving as positive control, an HIV-1 Nef pool, or no peptide at all.

Treatment of the sample: 10-day PBMC culture with coronavirus spike peptide pools or control peptides (ViraFEST assay). At the Johns Hopkins FTIC core, DNA taken from cultured CD4+ T cells was sequenced by way of the Oncomine TCR Beta short-read assay. In TCRdb, the PCR reads were re-called with MiXCR into one record per CDR3 protein. The sample lists around 20,000 distinct CDR3 sequences; around 59% were seen once. Regarding the study as a whole: A median of around 90% of reactive clones, in convalescent patients, became evident only post-vaccination. Researchers report that 304 of 307 vaccine-specific clones in convalescent patients proved spike mono-reactive.

With respect to this clonotype: Its antigen is not known.

This TCR was sampled from a human donor who had recovered from COVID-19. Sequencing used CD4+ T cells from blood, cultured in vitro.

CDR3 loop: CATSPGTGQGVRNEQYF. The CDR3 DNA follows: TGTGCCACCAGTCCAGGAACTGGACAGGGCGTAAGAAACGAGCAGTACTTC. The gene calls are TRBV24-1 and TRBJ2-7, with 8 bases identical to TRBD1. The CDR3 has 17 amino acids. CDR1 is KGHDR and CDR2 is SFDVKD in the germline V gene. V dropped 6 bases and J dropped 5; count of bases not matched to a gene: 17.